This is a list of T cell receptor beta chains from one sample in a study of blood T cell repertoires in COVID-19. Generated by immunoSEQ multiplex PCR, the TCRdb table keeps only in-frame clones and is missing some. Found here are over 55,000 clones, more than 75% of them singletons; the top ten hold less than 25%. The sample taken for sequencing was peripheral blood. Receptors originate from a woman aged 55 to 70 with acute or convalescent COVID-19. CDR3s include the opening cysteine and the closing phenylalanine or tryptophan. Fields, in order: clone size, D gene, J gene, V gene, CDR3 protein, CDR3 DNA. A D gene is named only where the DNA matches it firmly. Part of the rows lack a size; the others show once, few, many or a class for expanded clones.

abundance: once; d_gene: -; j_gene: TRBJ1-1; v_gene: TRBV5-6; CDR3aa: CASSLEGTEAFF; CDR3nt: TGTGCCAGCAGCTTGGAGGGGACTGAAGCTTTCTTT
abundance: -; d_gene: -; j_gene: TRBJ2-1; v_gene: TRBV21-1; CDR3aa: CASSKVQGGSNEQFF; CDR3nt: TGTGCCAGCAGCAAAGTACAGGGGGGTAGCAATGAGCAGTTCTTC
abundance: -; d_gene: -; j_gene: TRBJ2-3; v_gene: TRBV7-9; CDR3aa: CASIKSGLGADTQYF; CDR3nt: TGTGCCAGCATAAAAAGCGGGTTGGGGGCAGATACGCAGTATTTT
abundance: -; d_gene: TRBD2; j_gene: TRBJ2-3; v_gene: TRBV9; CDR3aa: CASSVFGGASDTQYF; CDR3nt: TGTGCCAGCAGCGTTTTCGGGGGGGCGTCAGATACGCAGTATTTT
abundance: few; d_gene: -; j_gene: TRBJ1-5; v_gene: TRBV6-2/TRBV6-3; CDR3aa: CASSYDSLNQPQHF; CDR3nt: TGTGCCAGCAGTTACGACAGCCTGAATCAGCCCCAGCATTTT
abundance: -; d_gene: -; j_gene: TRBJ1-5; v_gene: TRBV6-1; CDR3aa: CASSEGLPQPQHF; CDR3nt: TGTGCCAGCAGTGAGGGACTTCCCCAGCCCCAGCATTTT
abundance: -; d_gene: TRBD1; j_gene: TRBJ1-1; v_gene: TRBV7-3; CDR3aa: CASSQLGTGTEAFF; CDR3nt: TGTGCCAGCAGCCAATTGGGGACAGGGACTGAAGCTTTCTTT
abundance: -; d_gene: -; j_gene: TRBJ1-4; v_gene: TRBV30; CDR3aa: CAWTDTYNEKLFF; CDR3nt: TGTGCCTGGACGGACACTTATAATGAAAAACTGTTTTTT
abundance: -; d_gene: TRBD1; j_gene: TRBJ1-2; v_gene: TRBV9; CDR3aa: CASSEGQTNYGYTF; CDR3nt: TGTGCCAGCAGCGAGGGACAGACCAACTATGGCTACACCTTC
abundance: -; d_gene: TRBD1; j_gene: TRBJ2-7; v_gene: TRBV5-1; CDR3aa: CASSSTGGGYEQYF; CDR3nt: TGCGCCAGCAGCTCGACAGGGGGAGGATACGAGCAGTACTTC
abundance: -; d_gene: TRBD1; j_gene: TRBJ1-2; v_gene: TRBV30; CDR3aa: CAWSWTGGYGGGYTF; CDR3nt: TGTGCCTGGAGTTGGACAGGGGGGTACGGAGGTGGCTACACCTTC
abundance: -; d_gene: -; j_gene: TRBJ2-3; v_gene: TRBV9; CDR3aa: CASSVWGGEDTQYF; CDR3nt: TGTGCCAGCAGCGTCTGGGGAGGAGAGGATACGCAGTATTTT
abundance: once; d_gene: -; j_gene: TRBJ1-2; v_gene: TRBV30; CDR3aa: CAWSPGNGYTF; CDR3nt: TGTGCCTGGAGTCCCGGGAATGGCTACACCTTC
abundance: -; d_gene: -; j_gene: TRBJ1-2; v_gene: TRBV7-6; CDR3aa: CASSFFGGDGYTF; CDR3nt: TGTGCCAGCAGCTTTTTCGGAGGGGATGGCTACACCTTC
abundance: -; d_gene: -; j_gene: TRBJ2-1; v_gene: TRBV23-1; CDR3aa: CASSQPGTGTNLRTSVSSYNEQFF; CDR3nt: TGCGCCAGCAGTCAGCCCGGGACAGGAACAAACCTAAGGACTAGCGTAAGCTCCTACAATGAGCAGTTCTTC
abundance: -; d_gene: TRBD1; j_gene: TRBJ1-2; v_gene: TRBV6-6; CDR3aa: CASSYPGQGDYGYTF; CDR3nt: TGTGCCAGCAGTTACCCAGGACAGGGTGACTATGGCTACACCTTC
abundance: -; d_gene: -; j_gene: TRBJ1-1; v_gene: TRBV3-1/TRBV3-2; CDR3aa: CASSPTPVMNTEAFF; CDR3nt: TGTGCCAGCAGCCCAACCCCAGTCATGAACACTGAAGCTTTCTTT
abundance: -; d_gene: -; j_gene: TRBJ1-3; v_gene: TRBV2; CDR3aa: CASSEPAGNSGNTIYF; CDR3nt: TGTGCCAGCAGTGAACCCGCAGGCAACTCTGGAAACACCATATATTTT
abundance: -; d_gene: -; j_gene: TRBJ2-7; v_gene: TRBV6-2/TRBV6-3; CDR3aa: CASSYSGVPYEQYF; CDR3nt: TGTGCCAGCAGTTATTCAGGGGTACCCTACGAGCAGTACTTC
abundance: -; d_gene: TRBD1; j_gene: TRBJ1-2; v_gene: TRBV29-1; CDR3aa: CSVEGTGETDYGYTF; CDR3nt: TGCAGCGTTGAAGGGACAGGGGAAACTGACTATGGCTACACCTTC
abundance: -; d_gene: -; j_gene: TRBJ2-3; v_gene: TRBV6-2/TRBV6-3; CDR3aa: CASSSPVLTADTQYF; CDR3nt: TGTGCCAGCAGTTCCCCCGTTCTAACGGCAGATACGCAGTATTTT
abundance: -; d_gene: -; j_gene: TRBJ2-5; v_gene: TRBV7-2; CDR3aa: CASGGASWETQYF; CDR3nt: TGTGCCAGCGGCGGGGCCAGCTGGGAGACCCAGTACTTC
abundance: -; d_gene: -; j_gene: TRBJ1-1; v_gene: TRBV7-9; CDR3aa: CASTFQTGNTEAFF; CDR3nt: TGTGCCAGCACGTTTCAAACAGGGAACACTGAAGCTTTCTTT
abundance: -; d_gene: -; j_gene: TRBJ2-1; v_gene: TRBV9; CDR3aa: CASSRGARYSTRNEQFF; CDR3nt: TGTGCCAGCAGCCGGGGTGCGAGGTACTCTACAAGAAATGAGCAGTTCTTC
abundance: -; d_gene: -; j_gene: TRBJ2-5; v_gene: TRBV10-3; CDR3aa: CAISHQDQETQYF; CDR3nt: TGTGCCATCAGTCACCAGGATCAAGAGACCCAGTACTTC
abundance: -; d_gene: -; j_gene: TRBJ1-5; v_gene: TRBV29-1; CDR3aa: CSVGTASNQPQHF; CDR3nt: TGCAGCGTTGGGACAGCTAGCAATCAGCCCCAGCATTTT
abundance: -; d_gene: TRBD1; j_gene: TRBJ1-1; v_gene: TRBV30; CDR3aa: CAWRPNRGLNTEAFF; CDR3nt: TGTGCCTGGAGACCCAACAGGGGGCTGAACACTGAAGCTTTCTTT
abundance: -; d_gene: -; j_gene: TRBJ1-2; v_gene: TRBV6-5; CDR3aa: CATSGGNGYTF; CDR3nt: TGTGCCACCAGCGGGGGGAATGGCTACACCTTC
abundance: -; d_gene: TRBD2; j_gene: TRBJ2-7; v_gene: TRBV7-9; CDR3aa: CASTRLAGDEQYF; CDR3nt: TGTGCCAGCACCCGACTAGCGGGGGACGAGCAGTACTTC
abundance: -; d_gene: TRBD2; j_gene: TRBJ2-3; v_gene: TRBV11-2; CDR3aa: CASSFAKRGMIPDTQYF; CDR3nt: TGTGCCAGCAGCTTTGCAAAGCGGGGGATGATCCCAGATACGCAGTATTTT
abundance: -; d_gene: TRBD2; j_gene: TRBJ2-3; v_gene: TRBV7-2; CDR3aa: CASSLVLAGGRDTQYF; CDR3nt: TGTGCCAGCAGCTTAGTACTAGCGGGGGGGCGGGATACGCAGTATTTT
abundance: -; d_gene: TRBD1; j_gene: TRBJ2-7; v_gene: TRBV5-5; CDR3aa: CASSLGGTGLSEQYF; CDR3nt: TGTGCCAGCAGCTTGGGGGGGACAGGCCTCTCGGAGCAGTACTTC
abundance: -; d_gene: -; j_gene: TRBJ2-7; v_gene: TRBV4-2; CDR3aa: CASSPTGTDTYEQYF; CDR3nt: TGTGCCAGCAGCCCGACCGGGACTGATACCTACGAGCAGTACTTC
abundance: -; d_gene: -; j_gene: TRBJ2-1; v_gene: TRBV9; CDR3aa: CASSVGLSADYNEQFF; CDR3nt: TGTGCCAGCAGCGTAGGTCTCAGCGCCGATTACAATGAGCAGTTCTTC
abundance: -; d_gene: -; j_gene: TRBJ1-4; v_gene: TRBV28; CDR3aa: CASSHLYEKLFF; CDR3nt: TGTGCCAGCAGTCACTTATACGAAAAACTGTTTTTT
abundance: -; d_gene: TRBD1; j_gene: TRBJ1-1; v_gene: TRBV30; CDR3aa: CASYRGGTEAFF; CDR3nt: TGTGCCTCATACAGGGGTGGGACTGAAGCTTTCTTT
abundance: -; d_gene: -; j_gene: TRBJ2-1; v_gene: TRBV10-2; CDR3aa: CASIPDSNNEQFF; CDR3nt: TGCGCCAGCATACCGGACAGCAACAATGAGCAGTTCTTC
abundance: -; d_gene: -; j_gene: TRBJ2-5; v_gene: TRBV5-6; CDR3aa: CASSGQGTQYF; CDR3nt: TGTGCCAGCAGCGGACAAGGGACCCAGTACTTC
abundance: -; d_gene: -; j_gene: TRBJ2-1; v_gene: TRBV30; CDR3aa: CAFRRQGIREQFF; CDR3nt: TGTGCCTTCCGCCGGCAGGGGATCAGGGAGCAGTTCTTC
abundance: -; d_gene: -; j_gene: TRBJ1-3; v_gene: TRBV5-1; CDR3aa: CASSLLGGSGNTIYF; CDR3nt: TGCGCCAGCAGCTTGCTTGGGGGCTCAGGAAACACCATATATTTT
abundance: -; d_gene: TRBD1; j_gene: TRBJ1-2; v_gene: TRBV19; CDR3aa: CASSPSGTGANYGYTF; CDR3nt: TGTGCCAGTAGTCCCTCCGGGACAGGGGCTAACTATGGCTACACCTTC
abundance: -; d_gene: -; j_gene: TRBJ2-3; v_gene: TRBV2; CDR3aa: CASSVQGFSTDTQYF; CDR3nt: TGTGCCAGCAGTGTCCAGGGGTTCAGCACAGATACGCAGTATTTT
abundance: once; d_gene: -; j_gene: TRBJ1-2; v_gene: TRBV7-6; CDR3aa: CASSLSGTIYGYTF; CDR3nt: TGTGCCAGCAGCTTATCCGGGACAATCTATGGCTACACCTTC